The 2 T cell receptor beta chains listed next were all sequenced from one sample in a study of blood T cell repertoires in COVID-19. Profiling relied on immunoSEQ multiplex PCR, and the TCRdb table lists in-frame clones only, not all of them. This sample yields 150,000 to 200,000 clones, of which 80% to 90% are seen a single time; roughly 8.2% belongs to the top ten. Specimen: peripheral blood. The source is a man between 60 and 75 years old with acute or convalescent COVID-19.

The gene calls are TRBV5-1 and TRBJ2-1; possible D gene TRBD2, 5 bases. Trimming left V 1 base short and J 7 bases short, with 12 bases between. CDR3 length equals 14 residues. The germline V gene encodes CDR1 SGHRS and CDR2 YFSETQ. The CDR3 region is CASSLYISANEQFF. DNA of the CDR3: TGCGCCAGCAGCTTGTATATTAGCGCGAATGAGCAGTTCTTC.

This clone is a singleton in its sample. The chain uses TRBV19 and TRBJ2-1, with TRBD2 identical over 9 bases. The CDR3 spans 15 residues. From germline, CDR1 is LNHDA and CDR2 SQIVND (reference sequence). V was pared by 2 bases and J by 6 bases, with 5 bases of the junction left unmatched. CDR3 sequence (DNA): TGTGCCAGTAGTATATGGCTAGCGGGAACCAATGAGCAGTTCTTC. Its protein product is CASSIWLAGTNEQFF.